One and the same sample provided the 18 T cell receptor beta chains below, sequenced in a study of CD4 T cells in relation to SARS-CoV-2 and coronaviruses. The unexposed donors gave CD4+ T cells in about 2010-2019, prior to COVID-19. Only in-frame clones appear in the TCRdb table, and some are missing; sequencing was by immunoSEQ multiplex PCR. In the table there are tens of thousands of clones, more than 85% of which are singletons. Input material: naive CD4+ T cells from PBMCs. Subset: naive CD4+ T cells isolated by negative enrichment. Receptors were obtained from a human donor in good health.

This chain connects TRBV12-3 or TRBV12-4 to TRBJ1-1; 8 bases align to TRBD1. This CDR3 is 13 amino acids long. With 5 bases clipped from V and 9 bases from J, the junction kept 8 bases outside the gene matches. The CDR3 sequence is CASSLWRQGQAFF. CDR3 nucleotides: TGTGCCAGCAGTCTTTGGCGACAGGGGCAAGCTTTCTTT.

The sample holds one count of this clone. V is TRBV12-5 and J is TRBJ2-1; D unresolved. The CDR3 loop spans 12 amino acids. Deletions cut 5 bases from V and 7 bases from J, with 9 bases between. The germline CDR1 and CDR2 sequences are LGHNT and FRNRAP. CDR3 coding DNA: TGTGCTAGTGGTCCGCGGAGAAATGAGCAGTTCTTC. Its protein product is CASGPRRNEQFF. The full variable domain, its missing parts supplied by reference TRBV12-5 and TRBJ2-1, is DARVTQTPRHKVTEMGQEVTMRCQPILGHNTVFWYRQTMMQGLELLAYFRNRAPLDDSGMPKDRFSAEMPDATLATLKIQPSEPRDSAVYFCASGPRRNEQFFGPGTRLTVL.

The chain recombines TRBV9 with TRBJ1-1, with D uncertain. Germline V CDR1 and CDR2: SGDLS, YYNGEE. With 0 bases removed from V and 6 bases from J, the gap between germline ends came to 21 bases. The CDR3 is made up of 17 amino acids. CDR3: CASSVGTLQSQFAEAFF. The DNA for the CDR3 is TGTGCCAGCAGCGTAGGGACTTTACAGTCCCAGTTCGCTGAAGCTTTCTTT.

This chain connects TRBV5-1 to TRBJ2-1, with 10 bases identical to TRBD2. V gave up 3 bases and J gave up 4 bases; unmatched junction bases: 4. The CDR3 is 15 residues long. CDR1 is SGHRS, CDR2 YFSETQ, per germline. CDR3 sequence (DNA): TGCGCCAGCAGCTCCGGGACTAGCGAATACAATGAGCAGTTCTTC. Translated, it gives CASSSGTSEYNEQFF.

The chain combines TRBV7-2 with TRBJ2-1, with 16 bases identical to TRBD2. V gave up 5 bases and J gave up 7 bases; unmatched junction bases: 5. Germline lookup yields CDR1 SGHTA and CDR2 FQGNSA. The CDR3 is made up of 16 amino acids. The CDR3 sequence is CASSQGLAGGQNEQFF. CDR3 DNA sequence: TGTGCCAGCAGCCAGGGACTAGCGGGGGGGCAAAATGAGCAGTTCTTC.

The gene calls are TRBV6-2 or TRBV6-3 and TRBJ2-2, with no clear D. Trimming took 2 bases from V and 4 from J, leaving 5 bases between them. Germline values: CDR1 MNHEY, CDR2 SVGEGT. The CDR3 consists of 13 residues. CDR3 in amino acids: CASSYAATGELFF. The CDR3 coding sequence is TGTGCCAGCAGTTACGCAGCCACCGGGGAGCTGTTTTTT.

The rearrangement uses TRBV7-8 and TRBJ1-3, with unresolved D. V was clipped by 1 base and J by 0 bases, with 10 bases between them. The germline V gene encodes CDR1 SGHVS and CDR2 FQNEAQ. The CDR3 is 16 amino acids. In DNA, the CDR3 is TGTGCCAGCAGCTTAGGGGCGGTATCCTCTGGAAACACCATATATTTT. Protein product: CASSLGAVSSGNTIYF.

This chain uses TRBV28 with TRBJ1-1, with D unclear. Looked up from germline, CDR1 is MDHEN and CDR2 is SYDVKM. The CDR3 runs 16 residues. Trimming removed 5 bases from V and 0 bases from J, with 16 bases in between. The CDR3 bases are TGTGCCAGCAGTCCCCCACAGAACCTCATGAACACTGAAGCTTTCTTT. Its protein is CASSPPQNLMNTEAFF.

V usage is TRBV24-1 and J usage is TRBJ2-3, with D maybe TRBD1 (5 bases). Between the trimmed V and J ends, which lost 3 bases and 4 bases, there was a span of 10 bases. The CDR3 consists of 14 residues. Per germline, CDR1 KGHDR and CDR2 SFDVKD. The DNA for the CDR3 is TGTGCCACCAGTGATCCAGGGTGGGCAGATACGCAGTATTTT. Encoded protein: CATSDPGWADTQYF.

This chain connects TRBV4-1 to TRBJ1-3; unclear D gene. The germline V gene encodes CDR1 MGHRA and CDR2 YSYEKL. The CDR3 consists of 13 residues. Trimming removed 4 bases from V and 2 bases from J, with 6 bases in between. The CDR3 spells CASSRTAGNTIYF. CDR3 sequence (DNA): TGCGCCAGCAGCCGGACTGCTGGAAACACCATATATTTT.

V usage is TRBV10-3 and J usage is TRBJ2-1; D possibly corresponds to TRBD1 (5 bases). Germline lookup yields CDR1 ENHRY and CDR2 SYGVKD. V was trimmed by 4 bases and J by 9 bases, leaving 19 bases between them. This CDR3 is 15 amino acids long. This CDR3 reads CAISGGTQGEAEQFF. The CDR3 nucleotides are TGTGCCATCAGTGGGGGCACGCAGGGTGAGGCTGAGCAGTTCTTC.

The rearrangement links TRBV7-6 to TRBJ1-4; D is unclear. The germline CDR1 and CDR2 sequences are SGHVS and FNYEAQ. V lost 2 bases and J lost 4, with 5 bases in between. The CDR3 is 13 residues long. This CDR3 is CASSLRLNEKLFF. CDR3 DNA sequence: TGTGCCAGCAGCTTAAGGCTTAATGAAAAACTGTTTTTT.

V is TRBV20-1 and J is TRBJ2-5, with a possible D match to TRBD2 (6 bases). Germline V gives CDR1 DFQATT, CDR2 SNEGSKA (reference sequence). The germline V and J ends were trimmed by 3 bases and 0 bases, with 14 bases remaining between them. This CDR3 region has 15 residues. The CDR3 spells CSASAGGKYQETQYF. The CDR3 region has the DNA TGCAGTGCTAGTGCTGGCGGGAAGTACCAAGAGACCCAGTACTTC.

The chain employs TRBV3-1 (or the pseudogene TRBV3-2) and TRBJ1-2, with D unclear. Germline V lookup: CDR1 LGHDT, CDR2 YNNKEL (reference sequence). This CDR3 contains 14 residues. V was trimmed by 1 base and J by 2 bases, leaving 8 bases between them. This CDR3 is CASSQGAGNYGYTF. The CDR3 region has the DNA TGTGCCAGCAGCCAAGGGGCCGGCAACTATGGCTACACCTTC.

The chain couples TRBV6-2 or TRBV6-3 to TRBJ2-7, with TRBD2 matching 10 bases. This CDR3 contains 14 residues. The J segment lost 9 bases and the V segment lost 5 bases, leaving 10 bases of the junction unmatched. Germline CDR1 is MNHEY and CDR2 is SVGEGT. DNA of the CDR3: TGTGCCAGCAGTCTCCCGGGAGCGGGAGGGATGCAGTACTTC. It specifies CASSLPGAGGMQYF.

This chain uses TRBV5-1 with TRBJ2-1; possibly TRBD2 for D (7 bases). The germline CDR1 and CDR2 sequences are SGHRS and YFSETQ. This CDR3 comprises 17 residues. The ends were cut back, 3 bases at V and 7 bases at J, with 23 bases in the middle. CDR3 in DNA: TGCGCCAGCAGCTGGCCGGGGGGCGCTGACGTAGATAATGAGCAGTTCTTC. Translated: CASSWPGGADVDNEQFF.

This clone is a singleton in its sample. A junction end diverges from the germline sequence, so it may reflect a read error. The gene calls are TRBV28 and TRBJ1-2; D is unresolved. Germline CDR1 reads MDHEN; CDR2 reads SYDVKM. The CDR3 spans 11 residues. CDR3 nucleotides: TGTGCCAGCAGTTTACCGTCGGCAGCAGAGTTC. Residues: CASSLPSAAEF.

This chain links TRBV5-1 with TRBJ2-5, with 8 positions matching TRBD2. Germline CDR1 and CDR2: SGHRS and YFSETQ. Losses at the gene ends were 0 bases for V and 3 bases for J; bases not matched to a gene: 4. The CDR3 contains 15 residues. The CDR3 DNA is TGCGCCAGCAGCTTGGATCTCGGGGGGGAAGAGACCCAGTACTTC. Its protein product is CASSLDLGGEETQYF.